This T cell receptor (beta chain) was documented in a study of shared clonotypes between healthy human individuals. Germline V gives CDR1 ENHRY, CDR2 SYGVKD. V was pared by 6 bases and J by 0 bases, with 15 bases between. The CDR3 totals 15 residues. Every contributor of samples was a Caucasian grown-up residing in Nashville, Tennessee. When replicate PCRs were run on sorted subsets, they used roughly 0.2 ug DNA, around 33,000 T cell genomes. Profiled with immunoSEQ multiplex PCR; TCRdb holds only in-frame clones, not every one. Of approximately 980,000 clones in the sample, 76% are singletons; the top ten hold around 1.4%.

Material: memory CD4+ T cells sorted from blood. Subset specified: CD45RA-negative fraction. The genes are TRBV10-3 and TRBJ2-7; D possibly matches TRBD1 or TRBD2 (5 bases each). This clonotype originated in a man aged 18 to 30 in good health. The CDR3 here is CAISRGPPSSYEQYF. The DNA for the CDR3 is TGTGCCATCAGCCGGGGACCCCCAAGCTCCTACGAGCAGTACTTC.